This record looks at one TCR beta chain sequence and its context. This record belongs to a study of blood T cell repertoires in COVID-19. Whole-study context: The United States, Italy and Spain supplied acute and convalescent COVID-19 samples. PBMCs, B-cell-depleted T cells, or T cells were the source of the cDNA or gDNA that made up the material.

Authors' data handling: Reference gene primer amplification in the assay estimated nucleated cell counts. Some clones are missing from TCRdb's copy, which holds only in-frame ones; the method was immunoSEQ multiplex PCR. That table furnishes V, J and clone size, whereas the DNA furnished D and trimming. Of some 490,000 clones listed, approximately 85% are singletons. The germline V gene encodes CDR1 MDHEN and CDR2 SYDVKM. The CDR3 sequence is 14 residues long. Between the trimmed V and J ends, which lost 2 bases and 6 bases, there was a span of 10 bases. Sample: peripheral blood. The clonotype comes from a human donor in a cohort sampled during active COVID-19. The chain couples TRBV28 to TRBJ1-4; the D gene is possibly TRBD1 (6 bases). CDR3 amino acids: CASSLSGGDEKLFF. The DNA of the CDR3 is TGTGCCAGCAGTTTAAGTGGGGGCGATGAAAAACTGTTTTTT.